This TCR beta chain originates from a study of immune evolution from preneoplasia to lung adenocarcinoma. Assay used: immunoSEQ multiplex PCR; TCRdb lists only in-frame clones, some missing. The table shows over 5,000 clones, with about 81% occurring only once. Germline CDR1 reads SGDLS; CDR2 reads YYNGEE. V lost 0 bases and J lost 7; bases outside the gene matches: 5. The CDR3 has 15 amino acids. Each case's diagnosis was confirmed by two pathologists on H&E. V gene TRBV9 combines with J gene TRBJ2-1, with 9 bases lining up with TRBD2. The sample was FFPE invasive lung adenocarcinoma tissue. The sequence came from a person in their fifties with lung adenocarcinoma. CDR3: CASSVDSGRNNEQFF. The CDR3 DNA follows: TGTGCCAGCAGCGTAGATAGCGGGAGAAATAATGAGCAGTTCTTC.